The T cell receptor beta chain under discussion was sequenced for a study of metastatic and nonmetastatic thyroid tumors. CDR1 is DFQATT, CDR2 SNEGSKA, per germline (reference sequence). The CDR3 has 15 residues. The V segment lost 1 base and the J segment 4 bases; nucleotides outside the gene matches: 9. Thyroid surgery took place with no prior treatment in any patient. TCRdb re-called the PCR reads with MiXCR. The sample gives some 30,000 clones, about 10% of which show up once; roughly 15% is in the top ten. This TCR was sampled from a female donor with papillary thyroid cancer or a benign thyroid nodule (not recorded which). Some clones in this sample may be carry-over from other donors' samples. The chain is built from TRBV20-1 and TRBJ2-7; TRBD1 matches at 8 bases. Sequencing used blood. As DNA, the CDR3 is TGCAGTGCTAGAGGCCTTGACAGGGGACTTTACGAGCAGTACTTC. The encoded protein is CSARGLDRGLYEQYF.